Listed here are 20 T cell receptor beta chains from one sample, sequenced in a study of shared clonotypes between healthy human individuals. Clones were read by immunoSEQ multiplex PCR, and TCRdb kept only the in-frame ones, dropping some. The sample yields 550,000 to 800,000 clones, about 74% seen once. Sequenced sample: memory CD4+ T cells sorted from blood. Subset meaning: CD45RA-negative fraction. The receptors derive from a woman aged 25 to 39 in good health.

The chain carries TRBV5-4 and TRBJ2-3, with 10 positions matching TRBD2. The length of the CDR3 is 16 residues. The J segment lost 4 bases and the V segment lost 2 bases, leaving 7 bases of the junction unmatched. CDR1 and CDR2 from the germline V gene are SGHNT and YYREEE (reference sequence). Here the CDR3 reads CASSLAGGPFSDTQYF. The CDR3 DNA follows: TGTGCCAGCAGCTTAGCGGGAGGGCCGTTTTCAGATACGCAGTATTTT. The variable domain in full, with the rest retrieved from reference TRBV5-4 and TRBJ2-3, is ETGVTQSPTHLIKTRGQQVTLRCSSQSGHNTVSWYQQALGQGPQFIFQYYREEENGRGNFPPRFSGLQFPNYSSELNVNALELDDSALYLCASSLAGGPFSDTQYFGPGTRLTVL.

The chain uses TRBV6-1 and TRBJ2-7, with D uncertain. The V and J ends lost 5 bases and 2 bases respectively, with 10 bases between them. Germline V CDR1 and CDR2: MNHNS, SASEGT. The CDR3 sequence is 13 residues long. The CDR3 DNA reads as TGTGCCAGCAGTAAGGACCGCGCCTACGAGCAGTACTTC. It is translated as CASSKDRAYEQYF.

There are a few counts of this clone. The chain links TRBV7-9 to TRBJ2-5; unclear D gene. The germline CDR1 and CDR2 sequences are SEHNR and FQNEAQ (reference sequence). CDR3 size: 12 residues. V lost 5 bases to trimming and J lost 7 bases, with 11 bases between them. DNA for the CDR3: TGTGCCAGCAGCCAGTGGTCCGGGACCCAGTACTTC. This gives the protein CASSQWSGTQYF.

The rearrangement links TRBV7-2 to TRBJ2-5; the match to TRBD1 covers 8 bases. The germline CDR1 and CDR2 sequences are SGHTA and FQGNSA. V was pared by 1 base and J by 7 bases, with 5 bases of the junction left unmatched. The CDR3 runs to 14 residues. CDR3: CASSLGATGGTQYF. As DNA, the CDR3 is TGTGCCAGCAGCTTAGGAGCAACAGGGGGGACCCAGTACTTC.

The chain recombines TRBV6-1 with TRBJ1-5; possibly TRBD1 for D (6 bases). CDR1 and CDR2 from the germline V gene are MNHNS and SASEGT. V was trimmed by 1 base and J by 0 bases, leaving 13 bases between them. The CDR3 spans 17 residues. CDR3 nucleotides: TGTGCCAGCAGTGAAGGGGGGACATCCCTTAGCAATCAGCCCCAGCATTTT. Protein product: CASSEGGTSLSNQPQHF.

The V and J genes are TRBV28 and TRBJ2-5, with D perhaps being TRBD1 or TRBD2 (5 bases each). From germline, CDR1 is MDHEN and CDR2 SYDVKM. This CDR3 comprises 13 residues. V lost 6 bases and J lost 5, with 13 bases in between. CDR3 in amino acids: CASRVPGPETQYF. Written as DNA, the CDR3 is TGTGCCAGCAGGGTGCCGGGACCTGAGACCCAGTACTTC.

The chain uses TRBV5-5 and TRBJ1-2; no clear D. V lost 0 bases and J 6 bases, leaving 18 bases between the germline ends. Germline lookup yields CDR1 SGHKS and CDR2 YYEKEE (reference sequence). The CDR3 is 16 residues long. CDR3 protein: CASSLGPLSVNDGYTF. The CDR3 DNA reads TGTGCCAGCAGCTTGGGGCCCTTGTCTGTAAACGATGGCTACACCTTC.

This chain's CDR3 is CASIRTGGSYNEQFF. DNA of the CDR3: TGTGCCAGTATAAGGACCGGGGGGTCCTACAATGAGCAGTTCTTC. The chain employs TRBV19 and TRBJ2-1, with 7 bases fitting TRBD2. The CDR3 spans 15 residues. The germline CDR1 and CDR2 sequences are LNHDA and SQIVND (reference sequence). V shed 7 bases, J shed 1 base, and the junction held 7 bases outside the gene matches.

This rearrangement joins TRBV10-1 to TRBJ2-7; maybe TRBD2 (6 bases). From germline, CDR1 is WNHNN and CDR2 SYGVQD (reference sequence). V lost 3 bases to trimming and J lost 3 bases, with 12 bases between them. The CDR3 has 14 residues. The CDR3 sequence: CASSDRAGSYEQYF. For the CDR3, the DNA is TGCGCCAGCAGTGATAGGGCGGGAAGCTACGAGCAGTACTTC.

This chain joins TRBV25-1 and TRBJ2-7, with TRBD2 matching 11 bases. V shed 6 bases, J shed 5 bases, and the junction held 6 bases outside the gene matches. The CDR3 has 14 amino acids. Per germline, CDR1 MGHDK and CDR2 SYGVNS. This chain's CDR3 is CASRATSGTNEQYF. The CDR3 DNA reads TGTGCCAGCAGGGCGACTAGCGGGACCAACGAGCAGTACTTC.

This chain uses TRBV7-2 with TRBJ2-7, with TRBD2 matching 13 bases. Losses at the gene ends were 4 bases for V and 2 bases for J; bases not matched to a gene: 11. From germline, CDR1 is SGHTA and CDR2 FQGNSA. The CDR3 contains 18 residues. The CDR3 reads CASSSYRTSGSIPYEQYF. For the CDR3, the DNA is TGTGCCAGCAGCTCCTACCGGACTAGCGGGAGTATCCCCTACGAGCAGTACTTC. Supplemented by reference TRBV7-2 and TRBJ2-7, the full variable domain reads GAGVSQSPSNKVTEKGKDVELRCDPISGHTALYWYRQSLGQGLEFLIYFQGNSAPDKSGLPSDRFSAERTGGSVSTLTIQRTQQEDSAVYLCASSSYRTSGSIPYEQYFGPGTRLTVT.

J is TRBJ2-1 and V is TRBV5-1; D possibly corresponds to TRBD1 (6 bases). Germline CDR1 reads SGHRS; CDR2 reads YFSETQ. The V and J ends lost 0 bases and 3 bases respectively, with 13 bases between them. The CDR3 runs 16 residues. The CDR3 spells CASSLAASGVYNEQFF. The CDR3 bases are TGCGCCAGCAGCTTGGCAGCCTCAGGGGTCTACAATGAGCAGTTCTTC.

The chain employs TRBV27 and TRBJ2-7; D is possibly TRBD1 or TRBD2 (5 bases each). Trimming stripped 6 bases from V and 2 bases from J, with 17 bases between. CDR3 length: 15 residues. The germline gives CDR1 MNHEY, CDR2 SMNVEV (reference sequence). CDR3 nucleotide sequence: TGTGCCAGCAGCGCCGACCGGGGCACAACCTACGAGCAGTACTTC. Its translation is CASSADRGTTYEQYF.

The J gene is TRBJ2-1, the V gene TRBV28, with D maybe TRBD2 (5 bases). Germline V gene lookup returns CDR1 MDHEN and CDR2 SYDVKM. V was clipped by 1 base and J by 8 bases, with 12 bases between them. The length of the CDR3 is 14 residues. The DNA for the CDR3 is TGTGCCAGCAGTTTATCAGGCCCGAGGGATGAGCAGTTCTTC. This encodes CASSLSGPRDEQFF. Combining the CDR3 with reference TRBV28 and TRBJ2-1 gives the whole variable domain DVKVTQSSRYLVKRTGEKVFLECVQDMDHENMFWYRQDPGLGLRLIYFSYDVKMKEKGDIPEGYSVSREKKERFSLILESASTNQTSMYLCASSLSGPRDEQFFGPGTRLTVL.

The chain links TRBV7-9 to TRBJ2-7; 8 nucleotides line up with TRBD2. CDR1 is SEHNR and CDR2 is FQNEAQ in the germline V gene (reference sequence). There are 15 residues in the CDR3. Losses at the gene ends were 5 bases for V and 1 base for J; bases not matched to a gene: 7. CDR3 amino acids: CASSHGASGSYEQYF. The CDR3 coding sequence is TGTGCCAGCAGCCATGGAGCTAGCGGGTCCTACGAGCAGTACTTC.

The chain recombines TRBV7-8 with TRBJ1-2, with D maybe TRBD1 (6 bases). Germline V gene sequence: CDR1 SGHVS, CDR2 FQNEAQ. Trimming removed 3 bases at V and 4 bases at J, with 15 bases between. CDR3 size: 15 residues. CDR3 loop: CASSFADSNRYGYTF. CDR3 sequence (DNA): TGTGCCAGCAGCTTTGCGGACAGCAACCGCTATGGCTACACCTTC.

The CDR3 DNA follows: TGTGCCAGCAGCCCGGACAGGGGACGAAAAAATACGCAGTATTTT. This sequence encodes CASSPDRGRKNTQYF. The chain joins TRBV5-4 to TRBJ2-3, with 9 bases that match TRBD1. J was trimmed by 7 bases and V by 4 bases; bases with no gene match: 10. Germline CDR1 and CDR2: SGHNT and YYREEE (reference sequence). The CDR3 is 15 residues long. Variable domain in full (rest from reference TRBV5-4 and TRBJ2-3): ETGVTQSPTHLIKTRGQQVTLRCSSQSGHNTVSWYQQALGQGPQFIFQYYREEENGRGNFPPRFSGLQFPNYSSELNVNALELDDSALYLCASSPDRGRKNTQYFGPGTRLTVL.

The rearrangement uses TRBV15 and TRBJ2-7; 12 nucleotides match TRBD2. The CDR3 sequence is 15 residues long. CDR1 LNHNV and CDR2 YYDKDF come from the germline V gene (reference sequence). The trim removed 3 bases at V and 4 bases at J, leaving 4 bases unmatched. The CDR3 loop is CATSSRLAGVYEQYF. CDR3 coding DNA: TGTGCCACCAGCAGTAGACTAGCGGGAGTATACGAGCAGTACTTC.

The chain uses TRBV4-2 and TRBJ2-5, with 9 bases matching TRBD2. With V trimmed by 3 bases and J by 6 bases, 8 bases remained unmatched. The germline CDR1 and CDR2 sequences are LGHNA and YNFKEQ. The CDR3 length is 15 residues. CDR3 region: CASSQIAGVSQTQYF. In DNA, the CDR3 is TGTGCCAGCAGCCAGATAGCGGGAGTATCACAGACCCAGTACTTC.

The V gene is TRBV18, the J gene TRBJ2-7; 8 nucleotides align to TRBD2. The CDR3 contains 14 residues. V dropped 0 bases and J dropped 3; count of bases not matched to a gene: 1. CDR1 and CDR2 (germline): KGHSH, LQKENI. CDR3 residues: CASSPPSGNYEQYF. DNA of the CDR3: TGTGCCAGCTCACCACCTAGCGGGAACTACGAGCAGTACTTC.